The following is a T cell receptor (beta chain) sequence with its context. The data were obtained in a study of blood T cell repertoires in COVID-19. Assay: immunoSEQ multiplex PCR; the TCRdb copy retains only in-frame clones and omits some. The sample contains about 210,000 clones, 80% of which appear only once. The CDR3 has 15 amino acids. Trimming took off 2 bases at V and 2 bases at J, with 10 bases between the two ends. CDR1 is MNHNY and CDR2 is SVGAGI in the germline V gene (reference sequence). The clonotype comes from a human donor in a cohort sampled during active COVID-19. The chain couples TRBV6-6 to TRBJ1-3, with D tentatively TRBD1 (6 bases). The sequencing sample was made of peripheral blood. CDR3 sequence: CASSYGQTAGNTIYF. The DNA for the CDR3 is TGTGCCAGCAGTTACGGACAGACGGCTGGAAACACCATATATTTT.